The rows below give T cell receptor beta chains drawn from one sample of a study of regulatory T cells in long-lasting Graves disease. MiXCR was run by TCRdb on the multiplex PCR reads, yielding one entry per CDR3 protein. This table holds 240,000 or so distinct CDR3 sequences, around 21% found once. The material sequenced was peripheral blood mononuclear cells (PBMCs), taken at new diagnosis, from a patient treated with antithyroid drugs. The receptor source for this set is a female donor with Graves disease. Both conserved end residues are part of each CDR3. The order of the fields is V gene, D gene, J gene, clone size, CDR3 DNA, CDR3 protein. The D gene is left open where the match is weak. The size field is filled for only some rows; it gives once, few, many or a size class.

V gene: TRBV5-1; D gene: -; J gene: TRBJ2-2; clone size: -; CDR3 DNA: TGCGCCAGCAGCTCTCAGGGGTCGAACACCGGGGAGCTGTTTTTT; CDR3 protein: CASSSQGSNTGELFF
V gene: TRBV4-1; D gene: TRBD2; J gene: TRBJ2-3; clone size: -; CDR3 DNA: TGCGCCAGCAGCCAAGAACTAGCGGGGGGTTTCACAGATACGCAGTATTTT; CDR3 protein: CASSQELAGGFTDTQYF
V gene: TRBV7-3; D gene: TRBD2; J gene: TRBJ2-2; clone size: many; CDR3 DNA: TGTGCCAGCAGCGAGACTAGCGGGGGGGCCACCGGGGAGCTGTTTTTT; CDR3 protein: CASSETSGGATGELFF
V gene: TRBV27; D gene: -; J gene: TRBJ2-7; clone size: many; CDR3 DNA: TGTGCCAGCGGGTACAGGGAGGGCCCCTACGAGCAGTACTTC; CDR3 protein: CASGYREGPYEQYF
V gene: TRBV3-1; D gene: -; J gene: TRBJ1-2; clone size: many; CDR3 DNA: TGTGCCAGCAGCCAAGATCTTAGGGTCTATGGCTACACCTTC; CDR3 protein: CASSQDLRVYGYTF
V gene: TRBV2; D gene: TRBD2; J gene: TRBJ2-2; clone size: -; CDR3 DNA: TGTGCCAGCAGCGGGACTAGCGGGAGAGGGGCTAAGTGGAACACCGGGGAGCTGTTTTTT; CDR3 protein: CASSGTSGRGAKWNTGELFF
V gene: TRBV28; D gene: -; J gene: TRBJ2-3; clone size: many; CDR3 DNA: TGTGCCAGCAGTACTAGGGTTGGGACTGGGGATACGCAGTATTTT; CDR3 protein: CASSTRVGTGDTQYF
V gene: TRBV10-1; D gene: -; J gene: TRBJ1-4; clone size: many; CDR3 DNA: TGCGCCAGCAGAGCCTCAGCGGACGAAAAACTGTTTTTT; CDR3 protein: CASRASADEKLFF
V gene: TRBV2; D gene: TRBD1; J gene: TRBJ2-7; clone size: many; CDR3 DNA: TGTGCCAGCAGTGAAGCGGACAGGGGGCATACCTACGAGCAGTACTTC; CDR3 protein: CASSEADRGHTYEQYF
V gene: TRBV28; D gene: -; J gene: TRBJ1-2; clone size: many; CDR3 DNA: TGTGCCACCTTTAAACCTGAAGCCTATGGCTACACCTTC; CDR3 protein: CATFKPEAYGYTF
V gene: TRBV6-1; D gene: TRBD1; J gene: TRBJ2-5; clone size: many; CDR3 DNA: TGTGCCAGCAGAACGGACGCCGTGGACAGGGGGCTGTATGAGACCCAGTACTTC; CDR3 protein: CASRTDAVDRGLYETQYF
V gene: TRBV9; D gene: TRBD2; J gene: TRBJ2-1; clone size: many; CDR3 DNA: TGTGCCAGCAGCGGGACTAGCCGCCATGAGCAGTTCTTC; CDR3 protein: CASSGTSRHEQFF
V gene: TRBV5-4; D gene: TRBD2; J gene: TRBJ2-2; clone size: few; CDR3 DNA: TGTGCCAGCAGCTTGGTGAGGCTAGCGGACACAAGCGGGGAGCTGTTTTTT; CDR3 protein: CASSLVRLADTSGELFF
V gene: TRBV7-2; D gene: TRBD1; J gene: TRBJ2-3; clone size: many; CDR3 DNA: TGTGCCAGCAGGCAGGGGGTATCAGATACGCAGTATTTT; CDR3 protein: CASRQGVSDTQYF
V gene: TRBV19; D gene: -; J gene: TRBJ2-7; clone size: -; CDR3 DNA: TGTGCCGGTAGTATCCGGACTGGCTACGAGCAGTACTTC; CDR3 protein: CAGSIRTGYEQYF
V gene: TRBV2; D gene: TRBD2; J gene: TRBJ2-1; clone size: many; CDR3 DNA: TGTGCCAGCAGTGAACGCGGGGGGCCATTCTCCTACAATGAGCAGTTCTTC; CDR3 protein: CASSERGGPFSYNEQFF
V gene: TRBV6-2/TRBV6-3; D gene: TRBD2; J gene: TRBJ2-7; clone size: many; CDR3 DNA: TGTGCCAGCAGTTACCTCGGGGGGGACTTCACCTACGAGCAGTACTTC; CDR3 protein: CASSYLGGDFTYEQYF
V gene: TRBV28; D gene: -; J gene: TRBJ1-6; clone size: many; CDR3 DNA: TGTGCCAGCAGTAGTCGACAGCTCACCTATAATTCACCCCTCCACTTT; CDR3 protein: CASSSRQLTYNSPLHF
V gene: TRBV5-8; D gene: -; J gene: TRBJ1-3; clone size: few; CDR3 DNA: TGTGCCAGCACGTCGGAGACGGTCAACTCTGGAAACACCATATATTTT; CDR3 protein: CASTSETVNSGNTIYF
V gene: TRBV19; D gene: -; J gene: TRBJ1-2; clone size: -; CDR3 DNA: TGTGCCAGTAGTATTCCCAGCTATGGCTACACCTTC; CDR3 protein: CASSIPSYGYTF
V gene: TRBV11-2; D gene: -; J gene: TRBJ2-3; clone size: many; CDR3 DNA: TGTGCCAGCAGCTTAGAGGCCCGAGGGGATACGCAGTATTTT; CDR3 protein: CASSLEARGDTQYF
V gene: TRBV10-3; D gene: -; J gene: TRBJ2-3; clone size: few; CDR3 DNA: TGTGCCATCACCAAAGACCCCGTCGTAGATACGCAGTATTTT; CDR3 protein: CAITKDPVVDTQYF
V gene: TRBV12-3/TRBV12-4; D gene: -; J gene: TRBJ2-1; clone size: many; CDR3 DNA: TGTGCCAGCTACGACAGCTCCTACAATGAGCAGTTCTTC; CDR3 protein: CASYDSSYNEQFF
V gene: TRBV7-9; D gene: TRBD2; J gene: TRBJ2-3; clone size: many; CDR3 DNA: TGTGCCAGCAGCCACGGACTAGCGGGAGCCCTCACAGATACGCAGTATTTT; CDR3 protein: CASSHGLAGALTDTQYF
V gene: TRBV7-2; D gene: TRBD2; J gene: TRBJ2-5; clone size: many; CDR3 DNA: TGTGCCAGCAGCTCACTTCCGGGGAGGGTCGGGGAGACCCAGTACTTC; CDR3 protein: CASSSLPGRVGETQYF
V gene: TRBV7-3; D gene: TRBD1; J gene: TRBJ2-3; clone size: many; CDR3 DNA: TGTGCCAGCAGCTTTACAGGGGCGATCACAGATACGCAGTATTTT; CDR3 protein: CASSFTGAITDTQYF
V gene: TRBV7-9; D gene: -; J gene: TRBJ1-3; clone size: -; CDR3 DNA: TGTGCCAGCAGCTTAGGTCGAGAGACTGGAAACACCATATATTTT; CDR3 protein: CASSLGRETGNTIYF
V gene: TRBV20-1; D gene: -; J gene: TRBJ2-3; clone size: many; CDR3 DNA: TGCAGTGCTAAAGCAGTCGATACGACTAGCACAGATACGCAGTATTTT; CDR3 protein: CSAKAVDTTSTDTQYF
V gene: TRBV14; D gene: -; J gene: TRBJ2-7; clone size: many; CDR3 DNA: TGTGCCAGCAGCCATTACCGCCGGATCTACGAGCAGTACTTC; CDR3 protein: CASSHYRRIYEQYF
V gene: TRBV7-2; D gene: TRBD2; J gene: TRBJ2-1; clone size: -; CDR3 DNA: TGTGCCAGCAGCCTGTTACTAGCGGGAGTAGCAAATGAGCAGTTCTTC; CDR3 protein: CASSLLLAGVANEQFF
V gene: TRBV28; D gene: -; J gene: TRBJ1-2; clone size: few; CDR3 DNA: TGTACCAGCAGTTTACGGCAGAACTATGGCTACACCTTC; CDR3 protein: CTSSLRQNYGYTF
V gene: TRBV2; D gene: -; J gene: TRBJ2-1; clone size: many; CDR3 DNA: TGTGCCAGCAGTGAAGGAGTGCGGGATGAGCAGTTCTTC; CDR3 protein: CASSEGVRDEQFF
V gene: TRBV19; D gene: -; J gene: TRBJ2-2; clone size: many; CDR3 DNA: TGTGCCAGTAGTATATGGCCGAACACCGGGGAGCTGTTTTTT; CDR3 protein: CASSIWPNTGELFF
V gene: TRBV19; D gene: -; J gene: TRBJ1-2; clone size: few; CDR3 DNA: TGTGCCAGTGGACAGCCCGCTAACTATGGCTACACCTTC; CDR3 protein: CASGQPANYGYTF
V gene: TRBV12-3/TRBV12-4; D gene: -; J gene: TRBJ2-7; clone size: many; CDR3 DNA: TGTGCCAGCAGCCGTCGACAGGAATCCTACGAGCAGTACTTC; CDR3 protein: CASSRRQESYEQYF
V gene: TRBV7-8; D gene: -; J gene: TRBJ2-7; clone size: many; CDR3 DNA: TGTGCCAGCAGCTTAGACACTACCTACGAGCAGTACTTC; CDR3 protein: CASSLDTTYEQYF
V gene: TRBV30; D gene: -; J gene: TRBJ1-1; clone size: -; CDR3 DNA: TGTGCCTGGAGTGTTCTGACATCTCGTCTCACTGAAGCTTTCTTT; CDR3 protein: CAWSVLTSRLTEAFF
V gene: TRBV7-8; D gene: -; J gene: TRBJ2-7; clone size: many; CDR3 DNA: TGTGCCAGCAGCCGATCGACAGACAGCTACGAGCAGTACTTC; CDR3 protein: CASSRSTDSYEQYF
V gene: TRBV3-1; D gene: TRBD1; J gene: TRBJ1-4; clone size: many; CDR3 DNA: TGTGCCAGCAGCCAATCCTTCAGGGGGCGCGGGAGTGAAAAACTGTTTTTT; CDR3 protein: CASSQSFRGRGSEKLFF
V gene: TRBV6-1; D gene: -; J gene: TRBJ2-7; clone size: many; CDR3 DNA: TGTGCCAGCGGGCTGACACAGGGAACAAACGAGCAGTACTTC; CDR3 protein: CASGLTQGTNEQYF